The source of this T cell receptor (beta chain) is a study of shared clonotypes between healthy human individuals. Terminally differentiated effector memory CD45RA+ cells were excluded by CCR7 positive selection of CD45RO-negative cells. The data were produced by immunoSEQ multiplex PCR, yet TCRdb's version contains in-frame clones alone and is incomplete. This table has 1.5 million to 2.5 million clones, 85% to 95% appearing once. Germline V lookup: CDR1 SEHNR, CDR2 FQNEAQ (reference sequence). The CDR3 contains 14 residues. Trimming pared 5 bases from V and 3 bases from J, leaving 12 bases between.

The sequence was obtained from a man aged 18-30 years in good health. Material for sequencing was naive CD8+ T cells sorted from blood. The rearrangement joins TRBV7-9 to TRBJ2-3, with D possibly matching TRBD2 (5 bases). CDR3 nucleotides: TGTGCCAGCAGCATAGTGGAGGAAACAGATACGCAGTATTTT. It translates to CASSIVEETDTQYF.